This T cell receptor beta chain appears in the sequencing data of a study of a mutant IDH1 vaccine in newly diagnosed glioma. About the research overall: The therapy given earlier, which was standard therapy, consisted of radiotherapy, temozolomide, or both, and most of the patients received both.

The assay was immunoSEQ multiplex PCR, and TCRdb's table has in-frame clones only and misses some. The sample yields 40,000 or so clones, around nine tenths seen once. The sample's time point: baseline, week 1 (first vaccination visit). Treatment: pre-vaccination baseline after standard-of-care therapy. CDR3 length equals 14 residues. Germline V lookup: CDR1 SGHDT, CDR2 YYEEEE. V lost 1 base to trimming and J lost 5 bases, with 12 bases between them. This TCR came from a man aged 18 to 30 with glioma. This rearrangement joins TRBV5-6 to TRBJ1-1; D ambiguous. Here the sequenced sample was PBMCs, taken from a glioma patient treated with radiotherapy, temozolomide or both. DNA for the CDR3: TGTGCCAGCAGCTTGTCAGCAGGAGGAACTGAAGCTTTCTTT. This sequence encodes CASSLSAGGTEAFF.